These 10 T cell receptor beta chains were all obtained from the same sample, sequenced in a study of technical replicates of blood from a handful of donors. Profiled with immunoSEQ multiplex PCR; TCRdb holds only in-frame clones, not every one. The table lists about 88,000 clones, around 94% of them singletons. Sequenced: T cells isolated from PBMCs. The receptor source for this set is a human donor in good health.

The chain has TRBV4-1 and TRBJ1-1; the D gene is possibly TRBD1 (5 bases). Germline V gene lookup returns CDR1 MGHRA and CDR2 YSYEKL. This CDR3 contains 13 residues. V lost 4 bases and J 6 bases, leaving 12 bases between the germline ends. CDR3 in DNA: TGCGCCAGCAGCCGAAATGGGGGGGCTGAAGCTTTCTTT. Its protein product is CASSRNGGAEAFF.

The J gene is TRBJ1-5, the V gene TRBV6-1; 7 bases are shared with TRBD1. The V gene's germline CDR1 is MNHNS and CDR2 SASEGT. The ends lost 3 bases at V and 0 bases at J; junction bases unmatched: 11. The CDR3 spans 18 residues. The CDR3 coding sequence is TGTGCCAGCAGTGACCGACAGGGTGCTGTTTTTAGCAATCAGCCCCAGCATTTT. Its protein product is CASSDRQGAVFSNQPQHF.

The CDR3 region is CASSLDYAGGSDNEQFF. The CDR3 DNA reads as TGTGCCAGCAGCTTAGACTATGCGGGGGGTTCGGACAATGAGCAGTTCTTC. The chain carries TRBV11-2 and TRBJ2-1; 8 bases line up with TRBD2. In germline, CDR1 is SGHAT, CDR2 FQNNGV. The V gene end was trimmed by 0 bases and the J gene end by 5 bases; junction bases not matched to a gene: 9. The CDR3 spans 17 residues.

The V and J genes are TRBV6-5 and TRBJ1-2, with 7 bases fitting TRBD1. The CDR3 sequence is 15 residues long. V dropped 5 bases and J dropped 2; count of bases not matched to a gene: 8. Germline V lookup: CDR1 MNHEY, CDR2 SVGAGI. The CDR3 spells CASSRRTGVNYGYTF. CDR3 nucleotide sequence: TGTGCCAGCAGTAGGCGAACAGGGGTGAACTATGGCTACACCTTC.

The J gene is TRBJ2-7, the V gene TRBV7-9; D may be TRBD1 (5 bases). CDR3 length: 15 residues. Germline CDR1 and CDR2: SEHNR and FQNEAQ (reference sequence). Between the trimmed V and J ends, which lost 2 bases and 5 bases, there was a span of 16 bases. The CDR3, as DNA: TGTGCCAGCAGCTTACAGGCCCCCCAGGGCAACGAGCAGTACTTC. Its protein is CASSLQAPQGNEQYF.

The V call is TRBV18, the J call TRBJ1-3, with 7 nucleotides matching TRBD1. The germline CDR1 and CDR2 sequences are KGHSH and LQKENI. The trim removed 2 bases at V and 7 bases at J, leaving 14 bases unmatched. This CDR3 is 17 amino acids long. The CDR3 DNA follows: TGTGCCAGCTCACCATTACAGGGGAACGTCCGTCGGAACACCATATATTTT. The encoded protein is CASSPLQGNVRRNTIYF. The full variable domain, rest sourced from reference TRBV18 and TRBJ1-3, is NAGVMQNPRHLVRRRGQEARLRCSPMKGHSHVYWYRQLPEEGLKFMVYLQKENIIDESGMPKERFSAEFPKEGPSILRIQQVVRGDSAAYFCASSPLQGNVRRNTIYFGEGSWLTVV.

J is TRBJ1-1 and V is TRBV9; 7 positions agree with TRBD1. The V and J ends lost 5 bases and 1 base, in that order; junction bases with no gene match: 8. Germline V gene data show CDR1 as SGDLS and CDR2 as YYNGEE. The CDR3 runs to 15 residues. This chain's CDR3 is CASRLTGTENTEAFF. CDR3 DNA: TGTGCCAGCAGATTAACCGGGACAGAGAACACTGAAGCTTTCTTT.

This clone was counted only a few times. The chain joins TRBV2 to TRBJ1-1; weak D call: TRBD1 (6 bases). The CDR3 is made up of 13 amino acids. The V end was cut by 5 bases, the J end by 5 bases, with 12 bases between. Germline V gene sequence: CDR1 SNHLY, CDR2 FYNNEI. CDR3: CASSYVDRTEAFF. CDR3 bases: TGTGCCAGCAGTTACGTAGACAGGACTGAAGCTTTCTTT.

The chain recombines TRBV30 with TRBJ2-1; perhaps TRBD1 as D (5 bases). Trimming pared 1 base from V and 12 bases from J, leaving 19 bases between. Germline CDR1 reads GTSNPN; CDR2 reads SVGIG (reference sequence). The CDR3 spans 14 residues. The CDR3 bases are TGTGCCTGGAGTGGGGGTAATCGACAGAGAACGCAGTTCTTC. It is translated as CAWSGGNRQRTQFF.

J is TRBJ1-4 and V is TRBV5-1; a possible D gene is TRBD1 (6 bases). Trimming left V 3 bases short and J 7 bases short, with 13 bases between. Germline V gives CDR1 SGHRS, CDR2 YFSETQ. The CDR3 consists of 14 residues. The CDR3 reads CASSWTVESEKLFF. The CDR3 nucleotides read TGCGCCAGCAGCTGGACAGTGGAGAGTGAAAAACTGTTTTTT.